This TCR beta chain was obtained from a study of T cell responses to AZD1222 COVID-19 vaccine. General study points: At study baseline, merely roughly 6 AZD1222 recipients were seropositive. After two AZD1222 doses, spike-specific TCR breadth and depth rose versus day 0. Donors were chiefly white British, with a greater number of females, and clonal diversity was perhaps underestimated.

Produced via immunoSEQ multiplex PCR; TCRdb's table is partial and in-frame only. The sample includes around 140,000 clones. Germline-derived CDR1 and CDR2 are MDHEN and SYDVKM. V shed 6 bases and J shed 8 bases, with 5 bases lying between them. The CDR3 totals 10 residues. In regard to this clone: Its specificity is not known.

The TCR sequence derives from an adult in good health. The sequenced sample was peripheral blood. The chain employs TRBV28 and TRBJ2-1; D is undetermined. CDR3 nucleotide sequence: TGTGCCAGCAGCGGGTATGAGCAGTTCTTC. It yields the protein CASSGYEQFF.